This TCR beta chain was identified during a study of blood T cell repertoires in COVID-19. For the study at large: The United States, Italy and Spain were the sources of the acute and convalescent COVID-19 samples. The analysed material was cDNA or gDNA that came from T cells, B-cell-depleted T cells, or PBMCs.

Per the original data handling: Quantification of nucleated cells was approximated via reference gene primer amplification. Assay used: immunoSEQ multiplex PCR; TCRdb lists only in-frame clones, some missing. The DNA was the basis for D and trimming; V, J and clone size are from that table. In the table there are about 50,000 clones, 77% of which are singletons. Germline lookup yields CDR1 LNHDA and CDR2 SQIVND (reference sequence). The CDR3 extends over 14 amino acids. V lost 7 bases to trimming and J lost 1 base, with 14 bases between them. The chain links TRBV19 to TRBJ2-7, with D tentatively TRBD2 (5 bases). Source material: peripheral blood. The receptor was derived from a man between 65 and 79 years old with active or convalescent COVID-19. CDR3 in amino acids: CASKTIGQSYEQYF. The CDR3 nucleotides read TGTGCCAGTAAGACTATAGGGCAATCCTACGAGCAGTACTTC.